This entry concerns a single TCR beta chain. Its specificity is not known. The method was immunoSEQ multiplex PCR; TCRdb's version includes in-frame clones alone and lacks a portion of them. The sample lists 120,000 or so clones; more than 65% were seen once. The sample belongs to a study of T cell responses to AZD1222 COVID-19 vaccine. Overall study findings and caveats: Donors skewed white British and female; clonal diversity was possibly underestimated.

Second doses were pooled across both intervals (about 4 or about 12 weeks). The CDR3 has 15 amino acids. Germline lookup yields CDR1 MGHRA and CDR2 YSYEKL. V was pared by 3 bases and J by 4 bases, with 5 bases of the junction left unmatched. The sample in question was peripheral blood, obtained 28 days after the second AZD1222 dose. The source is an adult who received the AZD1222 COVID-19 vaccine. The chain has TRBV4-1 and TRBJ2-7; 11 nucleotides line up with TRBD1. The CDR3 DNA sequence: TGCGCCAGCAGCCACAGGACAGGGGGCGGTTACGAGCAGTACTTC. Amino acid sequence: CASSHRTGGGYEQYF.